This T cell receptor (beta chain) was captured by sequencing in a study of blood T cell repertoires in COVID-19. Sequencing was performed with immunoSEQ multiplex PCR; in TCRdb, only in-frame clones are kept and a portion is missing. The sample holds a few hundred thousand clones, 65% to 85% seen once. This CDR3 spans 13 amino acids. From germline, CDR1 is LNHDA and CDR2 SQIVND (reference sequence). The V gene lost 7 bases and the J gene lost 5 bases, with 14 bases spanning the gap. This receptor was identified in an elderly woman with acute or convalescent COVID-19. Sequenced sample: peripheral blood. This chain uses TRBV19 with TRBJ1-1; D call uncertain. CDR3 region: CASKGQSGTEAFF. CDR3 sequence (DNA): TGTGCCAGTAAAGGGCAAAGCGGGACTGAAGCTTTCTTT. Full variable domain (outside the CDR3, taken from reference TRBV19 and TRBJ1-1): DGGITQSPKYLFRKEGQNVTLSCEQNLNHDAMYWYRQDPGQGLRLIYYSQIVNDFQKGDIAEGYSVSREKKESFPLTVTSAQKNPTAFYLCASKGQSGTEAFFGQGTRLTVV.